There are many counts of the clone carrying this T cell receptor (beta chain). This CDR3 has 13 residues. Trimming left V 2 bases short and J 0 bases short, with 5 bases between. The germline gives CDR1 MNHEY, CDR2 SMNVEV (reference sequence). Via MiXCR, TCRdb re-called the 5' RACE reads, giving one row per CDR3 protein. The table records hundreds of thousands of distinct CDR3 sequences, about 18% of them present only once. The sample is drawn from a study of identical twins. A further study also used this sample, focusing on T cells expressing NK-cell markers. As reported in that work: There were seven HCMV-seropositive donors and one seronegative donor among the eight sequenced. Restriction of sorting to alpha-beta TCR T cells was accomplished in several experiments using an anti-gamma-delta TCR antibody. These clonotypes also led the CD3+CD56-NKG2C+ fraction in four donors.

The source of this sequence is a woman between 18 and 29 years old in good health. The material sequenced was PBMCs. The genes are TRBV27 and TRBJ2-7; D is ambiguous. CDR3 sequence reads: CASSLTRSYEQYF. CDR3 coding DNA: TGTGCCAGCAGTTTAACCCGCTCCTACGAGCAGTACTTC.